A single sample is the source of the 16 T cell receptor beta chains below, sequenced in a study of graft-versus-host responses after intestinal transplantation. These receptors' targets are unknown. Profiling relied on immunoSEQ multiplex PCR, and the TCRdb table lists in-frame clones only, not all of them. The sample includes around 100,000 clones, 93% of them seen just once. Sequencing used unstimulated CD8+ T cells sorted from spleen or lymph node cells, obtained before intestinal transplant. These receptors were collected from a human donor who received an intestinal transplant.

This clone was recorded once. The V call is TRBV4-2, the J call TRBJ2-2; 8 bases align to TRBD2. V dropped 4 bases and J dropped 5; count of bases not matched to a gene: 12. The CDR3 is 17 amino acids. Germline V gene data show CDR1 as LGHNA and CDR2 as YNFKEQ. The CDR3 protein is CASSPREGSGVTGELFF. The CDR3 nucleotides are TGTGCCAGCAGCCCCCGGGAGGGGTCAGGGGTGACCGGGGAGCTGTTTTTT.

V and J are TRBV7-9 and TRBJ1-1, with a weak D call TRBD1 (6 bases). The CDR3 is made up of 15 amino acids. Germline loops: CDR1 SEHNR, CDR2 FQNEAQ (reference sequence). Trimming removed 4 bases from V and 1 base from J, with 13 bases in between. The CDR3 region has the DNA TGTGCCAGCAGCTCGGGGGGGACAACGAACACTGAAGCTTTCTTT. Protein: CASSSGGTTNTEAFF.

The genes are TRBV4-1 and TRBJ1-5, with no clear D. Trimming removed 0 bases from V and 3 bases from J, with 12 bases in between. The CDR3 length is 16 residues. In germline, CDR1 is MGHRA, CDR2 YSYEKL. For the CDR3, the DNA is TGCGCCAGCAGCCAAGATCAAGTAGGAACCAATCAGCCCCAGCATTTT. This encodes CASSQDQVGTNQPQHF.

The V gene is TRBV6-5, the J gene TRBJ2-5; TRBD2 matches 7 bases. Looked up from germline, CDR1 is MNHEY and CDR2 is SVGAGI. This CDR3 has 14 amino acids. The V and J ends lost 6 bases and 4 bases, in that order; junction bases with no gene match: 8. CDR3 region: CASRPPGEGETQYF. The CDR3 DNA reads TGTGCCAGCAGACCCCCCGGGGAGGGAGAGACCCAGTACTTC.

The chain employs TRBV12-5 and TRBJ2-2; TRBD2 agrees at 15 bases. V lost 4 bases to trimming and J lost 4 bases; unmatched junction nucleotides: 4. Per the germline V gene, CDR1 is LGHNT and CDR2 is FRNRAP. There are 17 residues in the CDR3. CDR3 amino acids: CASGSGLAGGVTGELFF. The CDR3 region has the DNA TGTGCTAGTGGTTCGGGACTAGCGGGGGGCGTCACCGGGGAGCTGTTTTTT.

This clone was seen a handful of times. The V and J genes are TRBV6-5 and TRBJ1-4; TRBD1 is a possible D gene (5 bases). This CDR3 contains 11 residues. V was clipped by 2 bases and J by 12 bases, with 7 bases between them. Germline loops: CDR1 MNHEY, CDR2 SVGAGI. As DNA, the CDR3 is TGTGCCAGCAGTTACAAGGGACAACTGTTTTTT. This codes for CASSYKGQLFF.

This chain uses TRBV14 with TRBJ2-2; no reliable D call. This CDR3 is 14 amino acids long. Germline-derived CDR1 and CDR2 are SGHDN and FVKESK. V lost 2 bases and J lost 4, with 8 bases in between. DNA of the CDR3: TGTGCCAGCAGCCAAAGGGTATCCACCGGGGAGCTGTTTTTT. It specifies CASSQRVSTGELFF.

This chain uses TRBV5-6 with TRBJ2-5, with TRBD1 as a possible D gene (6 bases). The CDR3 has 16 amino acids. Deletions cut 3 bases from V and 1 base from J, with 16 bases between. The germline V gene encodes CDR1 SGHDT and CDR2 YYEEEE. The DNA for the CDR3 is TGTGCCAGCAGCTCCTCGAGGCTAGGGGGCCAAGAGACCCAGTACTTC. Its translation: CASSSSRLGGQETQYF.

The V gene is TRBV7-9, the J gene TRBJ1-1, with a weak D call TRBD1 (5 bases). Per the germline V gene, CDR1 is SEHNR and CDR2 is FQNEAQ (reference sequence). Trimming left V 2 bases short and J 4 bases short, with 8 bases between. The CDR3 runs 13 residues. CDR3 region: CASSLPGSTEAFF. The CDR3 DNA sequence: TGTGCCAGCAGCTTACCAGGGAGCACTGAAGCTTTCTTT.

CDR3 in DNA: TGTGCCAGCAGCCCCGGGCAGGTTGGAAACACCATATATTTT. It codes for CASSPGQVGNTIYF. This chain uses TRBV6-1 with TRBJ1-3; no clear D. Germline CDR1 MNHNS, CDR2 SASEGT. Trimming shortened V by 6 bases and J by 3 bases, and 12 bases separated the two germline ends. This CDR3 has 14 amino acids.

CDR3 DNA: TGTGCCAGTAGTATCTCTGGTCCGTGGGAGACCCAGTACTTC. Translation: CASSISGPWETQYF. This chain links TRBV19 with TRBJ2-5; D is uncertain. Trimming shortened V by 3 bases and J by 5 bases, and 13 bases separated the two germline ends. The CDR3 consists of 14 residues. Germline CDR1 LNHDA, CDR2 SQIVND (reference sequence).

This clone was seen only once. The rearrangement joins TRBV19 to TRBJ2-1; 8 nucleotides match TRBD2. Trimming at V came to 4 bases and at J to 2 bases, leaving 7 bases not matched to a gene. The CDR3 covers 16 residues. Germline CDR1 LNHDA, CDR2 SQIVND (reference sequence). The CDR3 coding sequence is TGTGCCAGTAGTAGCGGGGGGTTCTTAACCTACAATGAGCAGTTCTTC. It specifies CASSSGGFLTYNEQFF.

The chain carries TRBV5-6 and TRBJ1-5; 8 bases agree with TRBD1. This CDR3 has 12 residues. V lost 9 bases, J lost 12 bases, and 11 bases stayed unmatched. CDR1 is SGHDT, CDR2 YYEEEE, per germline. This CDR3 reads CATSQGGRGQHF. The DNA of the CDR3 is TGTGCCACCTCACAGGGGGGACGGGGCCAGCATTTT.

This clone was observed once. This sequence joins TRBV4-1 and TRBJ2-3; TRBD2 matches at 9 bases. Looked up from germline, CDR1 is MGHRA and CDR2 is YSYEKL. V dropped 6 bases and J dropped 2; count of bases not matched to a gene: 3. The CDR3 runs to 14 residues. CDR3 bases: TGCGCCAGCAGTTCTAGCGGGGACACAGATACGCAGTATTTT. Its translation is CASSSSGDTDTQYF.

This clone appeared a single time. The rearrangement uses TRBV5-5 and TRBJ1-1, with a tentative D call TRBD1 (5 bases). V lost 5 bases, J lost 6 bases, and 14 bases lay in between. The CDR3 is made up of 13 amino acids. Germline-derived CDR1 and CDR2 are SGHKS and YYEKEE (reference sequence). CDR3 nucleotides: TGTGCCAGCAGTCCTCCGGGAGGGGCTGAAGCTTTCTTT. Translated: CASSPPGGAEAFF.

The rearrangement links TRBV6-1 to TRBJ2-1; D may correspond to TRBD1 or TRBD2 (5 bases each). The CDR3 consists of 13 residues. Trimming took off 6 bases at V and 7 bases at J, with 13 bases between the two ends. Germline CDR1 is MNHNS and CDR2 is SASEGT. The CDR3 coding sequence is TGTGCCAGCAGATTACCCTGGGGGAATGAGCAGTTCTTC. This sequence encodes CASRLPWGNEQFF.